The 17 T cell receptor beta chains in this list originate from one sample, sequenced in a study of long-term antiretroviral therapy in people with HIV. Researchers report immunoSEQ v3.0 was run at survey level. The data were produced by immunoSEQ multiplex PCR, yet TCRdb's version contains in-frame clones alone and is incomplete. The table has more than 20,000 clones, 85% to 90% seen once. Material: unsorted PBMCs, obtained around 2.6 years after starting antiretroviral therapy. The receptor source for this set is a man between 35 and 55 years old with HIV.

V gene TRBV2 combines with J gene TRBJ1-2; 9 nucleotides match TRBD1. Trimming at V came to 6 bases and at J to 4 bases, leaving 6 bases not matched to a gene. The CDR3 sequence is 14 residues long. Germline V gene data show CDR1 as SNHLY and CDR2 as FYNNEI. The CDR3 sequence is CASRHGQGTYGYTF. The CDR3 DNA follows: TGTGCCAGCAGACACGGACAGGGGACCTATGGCTACACCTTC.

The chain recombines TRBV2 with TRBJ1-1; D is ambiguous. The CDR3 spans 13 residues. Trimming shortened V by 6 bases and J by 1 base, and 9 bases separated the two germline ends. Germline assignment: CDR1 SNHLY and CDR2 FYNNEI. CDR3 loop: CASSINGNTEAFF. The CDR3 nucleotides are TGTGCCAGCAGCATAAACGGGAACACTGAAGCTTTCTTT.

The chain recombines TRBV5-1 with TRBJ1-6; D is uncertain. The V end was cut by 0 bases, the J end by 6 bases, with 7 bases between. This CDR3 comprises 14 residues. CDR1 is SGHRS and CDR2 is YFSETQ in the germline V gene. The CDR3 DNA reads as TGCGCCAGCAGCTTGGCCCAGGCTAATTCACCCCTCCACTTT. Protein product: CASSLAQANSPLHF. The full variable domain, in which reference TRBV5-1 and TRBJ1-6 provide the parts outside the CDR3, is KAGVTQTPRYLIKTRGQQVTLSCSPISGHRSVSWYQQTPGQGLQFLFEYFSETQRNKGNFPGRFSGRQFSNSRSEMNVSTLELGDSALYLCASSLAQANSPLHFGNGTRLTVT.

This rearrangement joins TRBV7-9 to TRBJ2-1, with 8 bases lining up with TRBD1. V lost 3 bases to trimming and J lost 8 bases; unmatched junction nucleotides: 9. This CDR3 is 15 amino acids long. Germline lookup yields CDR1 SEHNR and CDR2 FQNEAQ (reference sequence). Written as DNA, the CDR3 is TGTGCCAGCAGCTTGGGGACAGGTGGATTGGATGAGCAGTTCTTC. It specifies CASSLGTGGLDEQFF.

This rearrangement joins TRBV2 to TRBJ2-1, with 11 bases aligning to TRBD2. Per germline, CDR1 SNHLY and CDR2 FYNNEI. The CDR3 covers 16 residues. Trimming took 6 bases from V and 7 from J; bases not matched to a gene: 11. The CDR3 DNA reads TGTGCCAGCAGCCTAATAGCGGGGGGGTCTCATAATGAGCAGTTCTTC. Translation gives CASSLIAGGSHNEQFF.

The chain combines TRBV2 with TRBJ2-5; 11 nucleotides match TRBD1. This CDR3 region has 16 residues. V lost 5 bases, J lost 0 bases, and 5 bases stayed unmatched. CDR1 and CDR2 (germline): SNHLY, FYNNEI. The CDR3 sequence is CASSTGTGGYQETQYF. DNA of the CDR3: TGTGCCAGCAGTACCGGGACAGGGGGGTACCAAGAGACCCAGTACTTC.

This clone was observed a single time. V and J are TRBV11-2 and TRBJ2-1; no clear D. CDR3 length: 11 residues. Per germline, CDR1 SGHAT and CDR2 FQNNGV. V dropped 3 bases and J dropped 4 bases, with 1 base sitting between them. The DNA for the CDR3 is TGTGCCAGCAGCTTTTACAATGAGCAGTTCTTC. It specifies CASSFYNEQFF.

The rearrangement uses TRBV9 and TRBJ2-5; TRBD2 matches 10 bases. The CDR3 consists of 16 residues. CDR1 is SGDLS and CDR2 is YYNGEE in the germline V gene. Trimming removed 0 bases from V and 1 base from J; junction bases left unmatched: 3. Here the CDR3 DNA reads TGTGCCAGCAGCGTAGAAGCGGGGGGGCTCCAAGAGACCCAGTACTTC. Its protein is CASSVEAGGLQETQYF.

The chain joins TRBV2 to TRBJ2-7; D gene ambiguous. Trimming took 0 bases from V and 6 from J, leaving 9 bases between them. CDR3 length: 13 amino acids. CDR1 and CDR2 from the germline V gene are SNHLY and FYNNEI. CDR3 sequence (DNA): TGTGCCAGCAGTGAAGCAGGGTACGGCGAGCAGTACTTC. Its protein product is CASSEAGYGEQYF.

Here the CDR3 DNA reads TGTGCCAGCAGGGAAAGGGCTAGCTCTGGAAACACCATATATTTT. Its translation: CASRERASSGNTIYF. The rearrangement joins TRBV2 to TRBJ1-3, with D uncertain. V was clipped by 6 bases and J by 0 bases, with 12 bases between them. This CDR3 is 15 amino acids long. Germline CDR1 SNHLY, CDR2 FYNNEI.

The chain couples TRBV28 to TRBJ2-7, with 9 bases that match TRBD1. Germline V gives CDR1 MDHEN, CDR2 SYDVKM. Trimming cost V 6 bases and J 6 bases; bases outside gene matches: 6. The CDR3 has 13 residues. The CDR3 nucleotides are TGTGCCAGCAGCAAGGACAGGGGAAGCGAGCAGTACTTC. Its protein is CASSKDRGSEQYF. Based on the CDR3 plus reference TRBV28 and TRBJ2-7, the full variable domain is DVKVTQSSRYLVKRTGEKVFLECVQDMDHENMFWYRQDPGLGLRLIYFSYDVKMKEKGDIPEGYSVSREKKERFSLILESASTNQTSMYLCASSKDRGSEQYFGPGTRLTVT.

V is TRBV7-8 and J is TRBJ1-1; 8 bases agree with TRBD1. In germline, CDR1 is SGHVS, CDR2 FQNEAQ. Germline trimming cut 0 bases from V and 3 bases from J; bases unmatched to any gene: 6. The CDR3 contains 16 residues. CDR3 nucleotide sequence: TGTGCCAGCAGCTTAGCGGCAGGGGGCTTGGACACTGAAGCTTTCTTT. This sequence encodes CASSLAAGGLDTEAFF. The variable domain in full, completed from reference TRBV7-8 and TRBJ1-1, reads GAGVSQSPRYKVAKRGQDVALRCDPISGHVSLFWYQQALGQGPEFLTYFQNEAQLDKSGLPSDRFFAERPEGSVSTLKIQRTQQEDSAVYLCASSLAAGGLDTEAFFGQGTRLTVV.

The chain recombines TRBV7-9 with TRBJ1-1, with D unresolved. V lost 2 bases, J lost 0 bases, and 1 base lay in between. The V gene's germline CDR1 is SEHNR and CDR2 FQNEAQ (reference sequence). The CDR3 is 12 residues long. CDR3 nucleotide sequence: TGTGCCAGCAGCTTAATGAACACTGAAGCTTTCTTT. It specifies CASSLMNTEAFF.

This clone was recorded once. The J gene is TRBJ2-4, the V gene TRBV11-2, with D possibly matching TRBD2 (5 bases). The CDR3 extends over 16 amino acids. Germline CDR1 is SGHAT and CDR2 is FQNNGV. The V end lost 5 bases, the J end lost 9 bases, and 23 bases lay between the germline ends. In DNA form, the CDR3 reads TGTGCCAGCAGCGCCCTAGAGGGTGGAAAAGGGCGCATTCAGTACTTC. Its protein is CASSALEGGKGRIQYF.

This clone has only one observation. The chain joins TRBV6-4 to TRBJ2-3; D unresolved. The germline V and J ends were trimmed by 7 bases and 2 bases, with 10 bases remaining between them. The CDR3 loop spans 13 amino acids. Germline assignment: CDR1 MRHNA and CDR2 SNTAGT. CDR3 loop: CASNGESTDTQYF. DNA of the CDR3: TGTGCCAGCAATGGGGAATCCACAGATACGCAGTATTTT.

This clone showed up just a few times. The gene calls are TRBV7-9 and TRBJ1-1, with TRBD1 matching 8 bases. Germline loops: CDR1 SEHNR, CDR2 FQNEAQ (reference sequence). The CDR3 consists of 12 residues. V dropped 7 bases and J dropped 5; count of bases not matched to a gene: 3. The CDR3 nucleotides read TGTGCCAGCACGGACAGGGCGACTGAAGCTTTCTTT. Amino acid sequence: CASTDRATEAFF. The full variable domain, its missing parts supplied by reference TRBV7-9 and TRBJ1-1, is DTGVSQNPRHKITKRGQNVTFRCDPISEHNRLYWYRQTLGQGPEFLTYFQNEAQLEKSRLLSDRFSAERPKGSFSTLEIQRTEQGDSAMYLCASTDRATEAFFGQGTRLTVV.

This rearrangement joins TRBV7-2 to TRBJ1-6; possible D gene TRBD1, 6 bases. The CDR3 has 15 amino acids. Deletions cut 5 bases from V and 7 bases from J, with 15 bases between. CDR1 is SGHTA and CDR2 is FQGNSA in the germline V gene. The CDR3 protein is CASSLRGAQNSPLHF. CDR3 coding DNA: TGTGCCAGCAGCCTACGGGGGGCGCAGAATTCACCCCTCCACTTT.